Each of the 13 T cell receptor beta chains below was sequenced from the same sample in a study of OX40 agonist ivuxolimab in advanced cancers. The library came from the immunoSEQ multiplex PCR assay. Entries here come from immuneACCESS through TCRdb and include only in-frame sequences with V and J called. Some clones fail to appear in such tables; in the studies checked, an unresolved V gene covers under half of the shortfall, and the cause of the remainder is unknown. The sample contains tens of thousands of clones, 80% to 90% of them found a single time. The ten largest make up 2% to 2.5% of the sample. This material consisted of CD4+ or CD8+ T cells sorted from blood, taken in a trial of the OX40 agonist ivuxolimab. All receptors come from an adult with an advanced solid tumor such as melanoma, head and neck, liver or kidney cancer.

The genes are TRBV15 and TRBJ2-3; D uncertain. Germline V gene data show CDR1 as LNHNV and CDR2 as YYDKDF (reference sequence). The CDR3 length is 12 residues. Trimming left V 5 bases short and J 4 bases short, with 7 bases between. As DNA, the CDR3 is TGTGCCACCAGCGTCTCTGCAGATACGCAGTATTTT. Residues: CATSVSADTQYF.

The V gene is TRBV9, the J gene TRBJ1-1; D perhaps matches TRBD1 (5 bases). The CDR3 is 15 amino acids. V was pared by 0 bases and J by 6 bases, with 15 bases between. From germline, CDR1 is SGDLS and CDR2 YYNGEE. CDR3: CASSVGIGAQAEAFF. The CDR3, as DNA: TGTGCCAGCAGCGTAGGTATAGGGGCGCAAGCTGAAGCTTTCTTT. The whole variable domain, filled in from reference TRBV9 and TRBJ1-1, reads DSGVTQTPKHLITATGQRVTLRCSPRSGDLSVYWYQQSLDQGLQFLIQYYNGEERAKGNILERFSAQQFPDLHSELNLSSLELGDSALYFCASSVGIGAQAEAFFGQGTRLTVV.

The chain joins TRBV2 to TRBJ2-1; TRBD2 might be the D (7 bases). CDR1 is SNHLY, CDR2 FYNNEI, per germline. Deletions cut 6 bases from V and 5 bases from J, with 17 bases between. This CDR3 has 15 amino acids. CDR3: CASRRGRDTDNEQFF. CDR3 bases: TGTGCCAGCAGGAGGGGGAGGGACACTGACAATGAGCAGTTCTTC.

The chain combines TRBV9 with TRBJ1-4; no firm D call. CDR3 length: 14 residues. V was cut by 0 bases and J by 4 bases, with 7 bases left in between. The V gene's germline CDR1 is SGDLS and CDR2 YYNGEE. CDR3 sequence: CASSVGGRNEKLFF. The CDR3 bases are TGTGCCAGCAGCGTAGGCGGCCGTAATGAAAAACTGTTTTTT.

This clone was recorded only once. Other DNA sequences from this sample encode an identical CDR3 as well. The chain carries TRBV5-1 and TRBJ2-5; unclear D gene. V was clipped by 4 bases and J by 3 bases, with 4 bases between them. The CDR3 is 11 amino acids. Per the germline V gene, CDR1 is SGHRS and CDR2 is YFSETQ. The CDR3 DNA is TGCGCCAGCAGCCTTAAAGAGACCCAGTACTTC. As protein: CASSLKETQYF.

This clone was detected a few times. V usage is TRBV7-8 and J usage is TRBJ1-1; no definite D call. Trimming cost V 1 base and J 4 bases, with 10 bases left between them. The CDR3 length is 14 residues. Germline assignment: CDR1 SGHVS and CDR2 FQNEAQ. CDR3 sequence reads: CASSLVETTTEAFF. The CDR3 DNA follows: TGTGCCAGCAGCTTAGTAGAGACCACCACTGAAGCTTTCTTT.

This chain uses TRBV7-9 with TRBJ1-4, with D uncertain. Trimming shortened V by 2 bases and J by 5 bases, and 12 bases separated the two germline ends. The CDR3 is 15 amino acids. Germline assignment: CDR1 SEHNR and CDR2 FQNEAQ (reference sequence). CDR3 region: CASSLPSPKNEKLFF. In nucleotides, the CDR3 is TGTGCCAGCAGCTTACCCTCACCTAAAAATGAAAAACTGTTTTTT.

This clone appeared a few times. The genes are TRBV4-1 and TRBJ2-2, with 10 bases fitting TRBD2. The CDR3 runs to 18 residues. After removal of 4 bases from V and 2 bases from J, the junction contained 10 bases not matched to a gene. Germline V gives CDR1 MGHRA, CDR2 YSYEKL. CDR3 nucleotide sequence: TGCGCCAGCAGCCCGCTTGGGGCTAGCGGGGGTAACACCGGGGAGCTGTTTTTT. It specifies CASSPLGASGGNTGELFF.

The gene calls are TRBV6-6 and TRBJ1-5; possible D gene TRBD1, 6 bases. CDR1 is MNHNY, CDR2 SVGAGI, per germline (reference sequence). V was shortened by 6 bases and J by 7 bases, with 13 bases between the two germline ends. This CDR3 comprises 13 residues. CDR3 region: CASRPRGGQPQHF. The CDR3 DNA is TGTGCCAGCAGACCCAGGGGAGGCCAGCCCCAGCATTTT.

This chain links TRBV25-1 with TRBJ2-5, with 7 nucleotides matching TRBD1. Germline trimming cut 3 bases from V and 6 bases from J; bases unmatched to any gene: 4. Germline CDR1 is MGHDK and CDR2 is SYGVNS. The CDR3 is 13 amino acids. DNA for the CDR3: TGTGCCAGCAGTGATGACAGGGTGAAGACCCAGTACTTC. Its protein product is CASSDDRVKTQYF. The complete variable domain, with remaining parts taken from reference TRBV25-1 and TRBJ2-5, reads EADIYQTPRYLVIGTGKKITLECSQTMGHDKMYWYQQDPGMELHLIHYSYGVNSTEKGDLSSESTVSRIRTEHFPLTLESARPSHTSQYLCASSDDRVKTQYFGPGTRLLVL.

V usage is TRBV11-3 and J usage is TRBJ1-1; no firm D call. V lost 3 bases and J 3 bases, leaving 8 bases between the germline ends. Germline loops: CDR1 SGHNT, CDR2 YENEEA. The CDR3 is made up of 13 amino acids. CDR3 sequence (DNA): TGTGCCAGCAGCTTTCGGTATGACACTGAAGCTTTCTTT. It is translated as CASSFRYDTEAFF.

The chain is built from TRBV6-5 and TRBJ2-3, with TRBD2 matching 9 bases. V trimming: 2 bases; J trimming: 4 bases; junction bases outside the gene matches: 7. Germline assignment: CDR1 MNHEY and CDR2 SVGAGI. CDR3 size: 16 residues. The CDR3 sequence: CASSYTPGLAADTQYF. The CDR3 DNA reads TGTGCCAGCAGTTACACACCGGGACTAGCTGCAGATACGCAGTATTTT.

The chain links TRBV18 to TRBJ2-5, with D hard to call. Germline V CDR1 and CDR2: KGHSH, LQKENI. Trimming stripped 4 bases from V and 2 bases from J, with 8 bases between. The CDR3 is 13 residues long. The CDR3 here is CASSRQAQETQYF. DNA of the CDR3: TGTGCCAGCTCACGCCAGGCTCAAGAGACCCAGTACTTC.